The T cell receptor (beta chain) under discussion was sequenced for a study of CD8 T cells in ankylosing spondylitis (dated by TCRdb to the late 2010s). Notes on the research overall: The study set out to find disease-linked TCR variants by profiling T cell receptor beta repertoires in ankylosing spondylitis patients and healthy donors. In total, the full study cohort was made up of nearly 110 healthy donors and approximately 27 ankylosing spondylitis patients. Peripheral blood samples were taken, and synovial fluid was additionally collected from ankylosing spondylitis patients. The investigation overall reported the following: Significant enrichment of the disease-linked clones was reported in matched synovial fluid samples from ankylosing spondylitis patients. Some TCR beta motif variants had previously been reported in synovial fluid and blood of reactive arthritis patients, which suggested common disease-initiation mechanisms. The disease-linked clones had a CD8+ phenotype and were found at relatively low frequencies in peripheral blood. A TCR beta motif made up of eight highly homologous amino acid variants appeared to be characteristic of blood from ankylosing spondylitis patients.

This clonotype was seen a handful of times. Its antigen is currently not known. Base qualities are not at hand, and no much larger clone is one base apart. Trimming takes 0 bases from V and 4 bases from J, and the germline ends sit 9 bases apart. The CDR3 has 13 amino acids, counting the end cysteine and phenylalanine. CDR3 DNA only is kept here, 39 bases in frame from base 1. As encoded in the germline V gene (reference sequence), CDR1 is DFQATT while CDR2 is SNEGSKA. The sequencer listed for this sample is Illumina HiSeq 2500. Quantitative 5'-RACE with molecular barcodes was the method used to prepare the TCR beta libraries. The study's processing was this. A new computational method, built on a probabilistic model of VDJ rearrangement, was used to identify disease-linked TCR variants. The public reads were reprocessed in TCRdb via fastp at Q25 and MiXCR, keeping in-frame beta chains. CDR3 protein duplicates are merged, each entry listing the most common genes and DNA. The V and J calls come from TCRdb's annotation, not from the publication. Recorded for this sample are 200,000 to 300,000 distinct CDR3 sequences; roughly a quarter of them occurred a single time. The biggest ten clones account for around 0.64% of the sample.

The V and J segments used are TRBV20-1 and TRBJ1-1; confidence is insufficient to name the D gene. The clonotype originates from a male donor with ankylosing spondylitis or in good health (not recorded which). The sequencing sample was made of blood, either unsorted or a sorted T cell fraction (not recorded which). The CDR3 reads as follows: CSAREQLGTEAFF. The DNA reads TGCAGTGCTAGAGAACAGCTGGGCACTGAAGCTTTCTTT.